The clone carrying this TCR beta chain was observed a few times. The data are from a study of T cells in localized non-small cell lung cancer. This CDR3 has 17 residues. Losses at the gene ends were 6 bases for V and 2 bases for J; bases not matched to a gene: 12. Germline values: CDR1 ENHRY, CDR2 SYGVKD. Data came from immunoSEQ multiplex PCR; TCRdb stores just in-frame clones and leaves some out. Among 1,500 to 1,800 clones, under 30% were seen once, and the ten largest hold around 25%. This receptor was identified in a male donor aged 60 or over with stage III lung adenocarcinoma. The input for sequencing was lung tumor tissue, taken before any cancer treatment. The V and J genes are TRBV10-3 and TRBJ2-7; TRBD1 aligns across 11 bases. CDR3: CAIRGPGTGGRAYEQYF. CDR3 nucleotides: TGTGCCATCAGAGGTCCCGGGACAGGGGGTCGGGCCTACGAGCAGTACTTC.